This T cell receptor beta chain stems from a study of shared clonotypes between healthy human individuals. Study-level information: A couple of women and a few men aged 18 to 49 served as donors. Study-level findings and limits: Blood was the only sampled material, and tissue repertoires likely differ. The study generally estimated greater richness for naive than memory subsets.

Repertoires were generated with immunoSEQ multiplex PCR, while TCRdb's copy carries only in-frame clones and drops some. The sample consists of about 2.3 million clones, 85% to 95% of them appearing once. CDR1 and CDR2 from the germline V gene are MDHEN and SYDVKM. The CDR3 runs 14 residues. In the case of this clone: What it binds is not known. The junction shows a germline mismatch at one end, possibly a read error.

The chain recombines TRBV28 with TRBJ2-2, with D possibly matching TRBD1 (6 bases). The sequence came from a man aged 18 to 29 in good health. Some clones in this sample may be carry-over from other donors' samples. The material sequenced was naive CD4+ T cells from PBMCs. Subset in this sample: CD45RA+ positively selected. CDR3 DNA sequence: TGTGCCAGCAGAGACAGGAGGAACGCCGGGGAGCTGTTTTTT. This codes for CASRDRRNAGELFF.